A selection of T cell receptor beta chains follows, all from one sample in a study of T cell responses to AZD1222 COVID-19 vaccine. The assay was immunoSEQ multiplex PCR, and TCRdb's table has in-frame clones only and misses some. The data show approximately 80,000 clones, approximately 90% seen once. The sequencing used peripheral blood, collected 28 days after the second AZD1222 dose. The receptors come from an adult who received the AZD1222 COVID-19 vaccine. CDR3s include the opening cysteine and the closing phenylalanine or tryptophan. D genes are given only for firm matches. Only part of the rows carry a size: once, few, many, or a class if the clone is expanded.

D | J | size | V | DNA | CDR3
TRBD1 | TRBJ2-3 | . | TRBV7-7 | TGTGCCAGCAGCAGAGGACAGGGCACAGATACGCAGTATTTT | CASSRGQGTDTQYF
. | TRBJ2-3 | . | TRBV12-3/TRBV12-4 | TGTGCCAGCAGTTTAGTCTCAGATACGCAGTATTTT | CASSLVSDTQYF
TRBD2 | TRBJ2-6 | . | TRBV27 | TGCGCCAGCAGTTCTTATAGCGGGAGGCCTGGGGCCAACGTCCTGACTTTC | CASSSYSGRPGANVLTF
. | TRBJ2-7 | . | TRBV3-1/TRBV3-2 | TGTGCCAGCAGCCGCAAAGTTTCCCCTGACGGGGGAAGCGAGCAGTACTTC | CASSRKVSPDGGSEQYF
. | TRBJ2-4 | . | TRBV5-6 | TGTGCCAGCAGCTTGCCGGGGTCGTTAGCCAAAAACATTCAGTACTTC | CASSLPGSLAKNIQYF
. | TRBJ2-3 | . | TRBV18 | TGTGCCAGCTCACCAATCCTAAGCACAGATACGCAGTATTTT | CASSPILSTDTQYF
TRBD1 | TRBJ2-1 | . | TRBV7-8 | TGTGCCAGCAGCTTGTCTACAGGACAGGGGTACAATGAGCAGTTCTTC | CASSLSTGQGYNEQFF
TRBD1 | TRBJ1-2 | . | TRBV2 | TGTGCCAGCAGTGACCCCTCGGGACAGGGGAACTATGGCTACACCTTC | CASSDPSGQGNYGYTF
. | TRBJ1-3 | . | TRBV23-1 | TGCGCCAGCAGTCTTACAGGTCATAAGGGCTCTGGAAACACCATATATTTT | CASSLTGHKGSGNTIYF
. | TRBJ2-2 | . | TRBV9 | TGTGCCAGCAGCGGAACCGGGGAGCTGTTTTTT | CASSGTGELFF
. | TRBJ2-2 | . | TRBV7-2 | TGTGCCAGCAGCCCCAGGAGACTCAGGAGCACCGGGGAGCTGTTTTTT | CASSPRRLRSTGELFF
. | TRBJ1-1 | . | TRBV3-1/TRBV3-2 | TGTGCCAGCAGCCAAATATCGGGACGGCACACTGAAGCTTTCTTT | CASSQISGRHTEAFF
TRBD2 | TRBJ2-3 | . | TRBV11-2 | TGTGCCAGCAGCGCAGCGACTAGCGGGGCGGTAAATACGCAGTATTTT | CASSAATSGAVNTQYF
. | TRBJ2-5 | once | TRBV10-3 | TGTGCCATCAGTGGTCTGGGGGAGACCCAGTACTTC | CAISGLGETQYF
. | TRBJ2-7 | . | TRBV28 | TGTGCCAGTGGCCTCTACGAGCAGTACTTC | CASGLYEQYF
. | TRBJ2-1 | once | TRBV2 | TGTGCCAGCGTGAAAGACATGAGCTCCTACAATGAGCAGTTCTTC | CASVKDMSSYNEQFF
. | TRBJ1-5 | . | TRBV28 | TGTGCCAGCAGTTTATACTCTACAGATTGGAGTCAGCCCCAGCATTTT | CASSLYSTDWSQPQHF
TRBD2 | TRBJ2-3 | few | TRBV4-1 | TGCGCCAGCAGCCGGAAAACTAGCGGAGACGCCGCTACGCAGTATTTT | CASSRKTSGDAATQYF
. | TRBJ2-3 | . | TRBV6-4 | TGTGCCAGCAGTTCCGCCCCGACGGGCACAGATACGCAGTATTTT | CASSSAPTGTDTQYF
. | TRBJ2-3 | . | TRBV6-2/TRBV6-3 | TGTGCCAGCAGTGTCCGGGACACAGATACGCAGTATTTT | CASSVRDTDTQYF
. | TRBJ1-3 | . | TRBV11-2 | TGTGCCAGCAGCCCAACAGGGTTAGGAAACACCATATATTTT | CASSPTGLGNTIYF
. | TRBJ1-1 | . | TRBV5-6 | TGTGCCAGCAGGACTGGGACCGAAGAGAGGGGGAACACTGAAGCTTTCTTT | CASRTGTEERGNTEAFF
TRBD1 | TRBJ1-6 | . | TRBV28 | TGTGCCAGCAGAGCCCTGGGACAGGGAAATTCACCCCTCCACTTT | CASRALGQGNSPLHF
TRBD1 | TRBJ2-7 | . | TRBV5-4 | TGTGCCAGCAGCTTGGCCGGCTCCGGGACAGAGACCTACGAGCAGTACTTC | CASSLAGSGTETYEQYF
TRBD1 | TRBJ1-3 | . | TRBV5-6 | TGTGCCAGCAGCTTGGCGGGGACAGATCTAAGCTCTGGAAACACCATATATTTT | CASSLAGTDLSSGNTIYF
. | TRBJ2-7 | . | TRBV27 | TGTGCCAGCAGTCCCCCGCCGAACTTGGGCGAGCAGTACTTC | CASSPPPNLGEQYF
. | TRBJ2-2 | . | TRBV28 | TGTGCCTCCCAGATTAACACCGGGGAGCTGTTTTTT | CASQINTGELFF
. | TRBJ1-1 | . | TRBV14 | TGTGCCAGCAGCCAACAGGGAGCGAACACTGAAGCTTTCTTT | CASSQQGANTEAFF
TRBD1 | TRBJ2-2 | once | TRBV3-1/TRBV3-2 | TGTGCCAGCAGCCCTGCTTGGGACAGTGGCACCGGGGAGCTGTTTTTT | CASSPAWDSGTGELFF
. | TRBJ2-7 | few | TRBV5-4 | TGTGCCAGCAGCTTGGGGTCCGGGACGCCTACCTACGAGCAGTACTTC | CASSLGSGTPTYEQYF
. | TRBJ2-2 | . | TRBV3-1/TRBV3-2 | TGTGCCAGCAGCCGGCGGGGGCAGAACACCGGGGAGCTGTTTTTT | CASSRRGQNTGELFF
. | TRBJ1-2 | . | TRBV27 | TGTGCCAGCAGTTTAGGAACAAATTATGGCTACACCTTC | CASSLGTNYGYTF
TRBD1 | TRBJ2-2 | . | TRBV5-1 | TGCGCCAGCAGCGCCCAGGGGGCCCGTGCCGGGGAGCTGTTTTTT | CASSAQGARAGELFF
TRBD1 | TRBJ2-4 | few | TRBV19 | TGTGCCAGTAGTATAGTTAGGGACAGGCCACTAGCCAAAAACATTCAGTACTTC | CASSIVRDRPLAKNIQYF
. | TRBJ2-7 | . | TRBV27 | TGTGCCAGCAGTTTATCGCGTCCGAACTACGAGCAGTACTTC | CASSLSRPNYEQYF
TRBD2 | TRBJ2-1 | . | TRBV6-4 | TGTGCCAGCAGTCCAACTAGCGGGAGTAGGGATGAGCAGTTCTTC | CASSPTSGSRDEQFF
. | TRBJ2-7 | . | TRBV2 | TGTGCCAGCAAGGGAGGGGGCACAGGGGGTAAGGTAGAGCAGTACTTC | CASKGGGTGGKVEQYF
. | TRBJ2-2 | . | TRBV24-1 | TGTGCCTCCTCCCCCCCGCGCGGGGAGCTGTTTTTT | CASSPPRGELFF
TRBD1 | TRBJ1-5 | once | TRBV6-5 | TGTGCCAGCACTCTTCGGGACAGGGGCAATCAGCCCCAGCATTTT | CASTLRDRGNQPQHF
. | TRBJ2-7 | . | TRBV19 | TGTGCCAGTAGTAGGGAGGCAGGGTCCACCTACGAGCAGTACTTC | CASSREAGSTYEQYF
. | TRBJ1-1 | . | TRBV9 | TGTGCCAGCAGCGTAGGCAGGGTGTCGGCTGAAGCTTTCTTT | CASSVGRVSAEAFF
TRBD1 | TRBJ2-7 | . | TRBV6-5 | TGTGCCAGCAGTCCGGGACAGGGGGCTTACGAGCAGTACTTC | CASSPGQGAYEQYF
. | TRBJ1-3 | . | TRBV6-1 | TGTGCCAGCAGTGAAGCTGAGACGGACACCATATATTTT | CASSEAETDTIYF
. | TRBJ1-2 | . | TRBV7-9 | TGTGCCAGCAGCTTAGATGGGACGCTTGGCTACACCTTC | CASSLDGTLGYTF